This T cell receptor (beta chain) is drawn from a study of early T cells in non-severe SARS-CoV-2 infection. This clonotype was counted at least ten times. The V gene lost 6 bases and the J gene lost 1 base, with 9 bases spanning the gap. Germline CDR1 KGHDR, CDR2 SFDVKD. This CDR3 comprises 14 residues. TCRdb recomputed calls from the 5' RACE reads with MiXCR, one row per CDR3 protein. This sample has 25,000 to 30,000 distinct CDR3 sequences; 4.4% occur once, and the top ten carry 10% to 12%. Sequencing was done on a sample of whole blood. The TCR sequence derives from an adult who was a healthcare worker with PCR-confirmed SARS-CoV-2 infection or an uninfected control (not recorded which). The chain combines TRBV24-1 with TRBJ1-5; D unclear. For the CDR3, the DNA is TGTGCCACCAGTCGATCTATGAGCAATCAGCCCCAGCATTTT. Residues: CATSRSMSNQPQHF.